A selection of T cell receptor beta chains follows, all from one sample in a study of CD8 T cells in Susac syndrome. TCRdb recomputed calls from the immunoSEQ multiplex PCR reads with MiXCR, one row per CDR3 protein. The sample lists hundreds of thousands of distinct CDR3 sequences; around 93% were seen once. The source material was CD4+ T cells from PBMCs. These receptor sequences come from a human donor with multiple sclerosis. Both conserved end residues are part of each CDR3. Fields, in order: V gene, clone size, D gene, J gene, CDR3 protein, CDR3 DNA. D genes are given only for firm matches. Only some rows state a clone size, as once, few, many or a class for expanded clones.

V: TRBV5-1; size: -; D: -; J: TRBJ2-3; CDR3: CASSMDRSTDTQYF; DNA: TGCGCCAGCAGCATGGACCGGAGCACAGATACGCAGTATTTT
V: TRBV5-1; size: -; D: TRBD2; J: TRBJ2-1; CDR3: CASKGRGAYNEQFF; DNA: TGCGCCAGCAAGGGGCGGGGGGCCTACAATGAGCAGTTCTTC
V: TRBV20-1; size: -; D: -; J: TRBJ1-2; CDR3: CSARSPLNYGYTF; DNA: TGCAGTGCTAGAAGTCCCCTAAACTATGGCTACACCTTC
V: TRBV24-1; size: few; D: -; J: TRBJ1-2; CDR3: CATSDGFGYTF; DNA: TGTGCCACCAGTGATGGGTTCGGCTACACCTTC
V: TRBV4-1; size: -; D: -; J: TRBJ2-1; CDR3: CASSQAGGAYYNEQFF; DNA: TGCGCCAGCAGCCAAGCTGGCGGGGCATACTACAATGAGCAGTTCTTC
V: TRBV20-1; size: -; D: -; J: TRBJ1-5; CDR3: CSASAGGSNQPQHF; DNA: TGCAGTGCTAGTGCAGGCGGGAGCAATCAGCCCCAGCATTTT
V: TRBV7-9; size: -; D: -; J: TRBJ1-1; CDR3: CASSLLASLAAEAFF; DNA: TGTGCCAGCAGCTTACTCGCTAGTTTAGCTGCTGAAGCTTTCTTT
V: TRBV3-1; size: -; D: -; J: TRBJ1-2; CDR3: CASSHPPGGYTF; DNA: TGTGCCAGCAGCCACCCCCCTGGCGGCTACACCTTC
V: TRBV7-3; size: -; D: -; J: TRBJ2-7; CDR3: CASSQGQRGEQYF; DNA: TGTGCCAGCAGCCAGGGACAAAGGGGCGAGCAGTACTTC
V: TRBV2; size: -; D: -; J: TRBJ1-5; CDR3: CASSVQGGRSNQPQHF; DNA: TGTGCCAGCAGTGTCCAGGGAGGCCGTAGCAATCAGCCCCAGCATTTT
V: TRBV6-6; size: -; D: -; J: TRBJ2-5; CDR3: CASSYRREPQRETQYF; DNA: TGTGCCAGCAGTTACAGGAGGGAGCCCCAGAGGGAGACCCAGTACTTC
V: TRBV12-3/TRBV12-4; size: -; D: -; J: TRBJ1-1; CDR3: CASSRGTVATEAFF; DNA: TGTGCCAGCAGTCGGGGGACGGTGGCCACTGAAGCTTTCTTT
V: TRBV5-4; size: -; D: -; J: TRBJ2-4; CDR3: CASSPTKSKQLAKNIQYF; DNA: TGTGCCAGCAGCCCCACAAAGTCGAAACAGCTAGCCAAAAACATTCAGTACTTC
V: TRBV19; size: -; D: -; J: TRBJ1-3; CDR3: CASTSSGSSGNTIYF; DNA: TGTGCCAGTACCAGTTCAGGGAGCTCTGGAAACACCATATATTTT